This TCR beta chain stems from a study of blood T cell repertoires in COVID-19. On the study more broadly: The origin of the acute and convalescent COVID-19 samples was the United States, Italy and Spain. PBMCs, B-cell-depleted T cells, or T cells were the source of the cDNA or gDNA that made up the material.

CDR1 and CDR2 (germline): SNHLY, FYNNEI. The CDR3 spans 14 residues. Trimming took off 8 bases at V and 6 bases at J, with 19 bases between the two ends. In the source study's methods: Counts of nucleated cells, estimated from reference gene primer amplification, were obtained. Some clones are missing from TCRdb's copy, which holds only in-frame ones; the method was immunoSEQ multiplex PCR. The V and J calls and clone size come from that table; D and trimming were worked out from the DNA. The repertoire includes 150,000 to 200,000 clones, about 80% of them detected once, and roughly 20% sits in the top ten.

The clonotype comes from a woman aged 80 or over with acute or convalescent COVID-19. This chain joins TRBV2 and TRBJ1-1, with D possibly TRBD1 on 6 matching bases. The sequencing sample was made of peripheral blood. In DNA form, the CDR3 reads TGTGCCAGCCAGGAACGTTACAGGGATGCTGAAGCTTTCTTT. Protein: CASQERYRDAEAFF.